These T cell receptor beta chains were read from a single sample in a study of blood T cell repertoires in COVID-19. TCRdb's copy holds only in-frame clones and misses some; the assay was immunoSEQ multiplex PCR. The sample yields around 300,000 clones, around 90% seen once. The sequencing input was peripheral blood. Source of these receptors: a man aged 45-65 years with acute or convalescent COVID-19. The CDR3 runs from the conserved cysteine through the conserved F or W. The D gene is left open where the match is weak. The size field is filled for only some rows; it gives once, few, many or a size class.

v_call: TRBV3-1/TRBV3-2; clone_size: NA; cdr3_length: 13; j_call: TRBJ1-2; d_call: NA; cdr3_aa: CASSANVFPGYTF; cdr3_nt: TGTGCCAGCAGCGCGAATGTCTTCCCTGGCTACACCTTC
v_call: TRBV15; clone_size: NA; cdr3_length: 14; j_call: TRBJ1-1; d_call: NA; cdr3_aa: CATTIRQAASEAFF; cdr3_nt: TGTGCCACCACAATTCGACAGGCAGCCTCTGAAGCTTTCTTT
v_call: TRBV6-1; clone_size: NA; cdr3_length: 14; j_call: TRBJ2-1; d_call: TRBD2; cdr3_aa: CASLAGGSYNEQFF; cdr3_nt: TGTGCCAGCCTAGCGGGGGGGAGCTACAATGAGCAGTTCTTC
v_call: TRBV4-1; clone_size: NA; cdr3_length: 12; j_call: TRBJ2-3; d_call: NA; cdr3_aa: CASSQVGNTQYF; cdr3_nt: TGCGCCAGCAGCCAAGTCGGGAATACGCAGTATTTT
v_call: TRBV19; clone_size: NA; cdr3_length: 16; j_call: TRBJ1-2; d_call: TRBD1; cdr3_aa: CASTAPTGQGPWGYTF; cdr3_nt: TGTGCCAGTACCGCGCCAACGGGACAGGGGCCATGGGGCTACACCTTC
v_call: TRBV3-1/TRBV3-2; clone_size: NA; cdr3_length: 18; j_call: TRBJ2-7; d_call: TRBD1; cdr3_aa: CASSPFPGTGIKDYEQYF; cdr3_nt: TGTGCCAGCAGCCCCTTCCCCGGGACAGGGATCAAGGACTACGAGCAGTACTTC
v_call: TRBV7-2; clone_size: NA; cdr3_length: 16; j_call: TRBJ2-1; d_call: TRBD2; cdr3_aa: CASSPRASGGFNEQFF; cdr3_nt: TGTGCCAGCAGCCCACGGGCTAGCGGGGGGTTTAATGAGCAGTTCTTC
v_call: TRBV29-1; clone_size: NA; cdr3_length: 13; j_call: TRBJ2-2; d_call: TRBD1; cdr3_aa: CSAERQGTGELFF; cdr3_nt: TGCAGCGCCGAACGACAGGGGACCGGGGAGCTGTTTTTT
v_call: TRBV19; clone_size: NA; cdr3_length: 14; j_call: TRBJ1-2; d_call: NA; cdr3_aa: CATTYSQTNYGYTF; cdr3_nt: TGTGCCACCACCTACAGCCAAACTAACTATGGCTACACCTTC
v_call: TRBV7-9; clone_size: NA; cdr3_length: 13; j_call: TRBJ1-2; d_call: NA; cdr3_aa: CASSLDGSFGYTF; cdr3_nt: TGTGCCAGCAGCTTAGACGGGTCGTTCGGCTACACCTTC
v_call: TRBV19; clone_size: NA; cdr3_length: 14; j_call: TRBJ1-6; d_call: NA; cdr3_aa: CASSTSNIGSPLHF; cdr3_nt: TGTGCCAGTAGTACCTCCAATATCGGGTCACCCCTCCACTTT
v_call: TRBV15; clone_size: NA; cdr3_length: 16; j_call: TRBJ2-4; d_call: TRBD1; cdr3_aa: CATSIGGQGIENIQYF; cdr3_nt: TGTGCCACCAGCATCGGGGGACAGGGTATAGAGAACATTCAGTACTTC
v_call: TRBV30; clone_size: NA; cdr3_length: 14; j_call: TRBJ1-5; d_call: TRBD1; cdr3_aa: CAWSPGQGGQPQHF; cdr3_nt: TGTGCCTGGAGCCCGGGACAGGGGGGTCAGCCCCAGCATTTT
v_call: TRBV9; clone_size: NA; cdr3_length: 15; j_call: TRBJ1-2; d_call: NA; cdr3_aa: CASSVGGQSSYGYTF; cdr3_nt: TGTGCCAGCAGCGTAGGCGGACAGAGTAGCTATGGCTACACCTTC
v_call: TRBV7-8; clone_size: NA; cdr3_length: 14; j_call: TRBJ1-2; d_call: TRBD1; cdr3_aa: CASSRGQGNYGYTF; cdr3_nt: TGTGCCAGCAGCCGGGGACAGGGCAACTATGGCTACACCTTC
v_call: TRBV7-2; clone_size: NA; cdr3_length: 14; j_call: TRBJ2-7; d_call: NA; cdr3_aa: CASSMTGRFHEQYF; cdr3_nt: TGTGCCAGCAGCATGACAGGGAGGTTTCACGAGCAGTACTTC
v_call: TRBV5-4; clone_size: once; cdr3_length: 14; j_call: TRBJ2-7; d_call: NA; cdr3_aa: CASSLSGPHYEQYF; cdr3_nt: TGTGCCAGCAGCTTGTCAGGGCCACATTACGAGCAGTACTTC
v_call: TRBV5-4; clone_size: NA; cdr3_length: 14; j_call: TRBJ1-1; d_call: NA; cdr3_aa: CASSLPGGNTEAFF; cdr3_nt: TGTGCCAGCAGCTTGCCGGGGGGGAACACTGAAGCTTTCTTT
v_call: TRBV15; clone_size: NA; cdr3_length: 17; j_call: TRBJ2-7; d_call: TRBD2; cdr3_aa: CATSRERSGTRSYEQYF; cdr3_nt: TGTGCCACCAGCAGGGAGCGATCCGGGACTAGAAGCTACGAGCAGTACTTC
v_call: TRBV11-1; clone_size: NA; cdr3_length: 15; j_call: TRBJ1-3; d_call: NA; cdr3_aa: CASSRFAGSGNTIYF; cdr3_nt: TGTGCCAGCAGCCGCTTCGCGGGATCCGGAAACACCATATATTTT
v_call: TRBV19; clone_size: NA; cdr3_length: 16; j_call: TRBJ1-1; d_call: NA; cdr3_aa: CASSENRDRMNTEAFF; cdr3_nt: TGTGCCAGTAGTGAAAACAGGGATCGGATGAACACTGAAGCTTTCTTT
v_call: TRBV6-6; clone_size: NA; cdr3_length: 15; j_call: TRBJ2-7; d_call: NA; cdr3_aa: CASRQPLDRVYEQYF; cdr3_nt: TGTGCCAGCAGGCAGCCATTGGACAGAGTCTACGAGCAGTACTTC
v_call: TRBV3-1/TRBV3-2; clone_size: NA; cdr3_length: 16; j_call: TRBJ2-2; d_call: NA; cdr3_aa: CASSRDRTGNTGELFF; cdr3_nt: TGTGCCAGCAGCCGCGACAGGACCGGGAACACCGGGGAGCTGTTTTTT
v_call: TRBV6-2/TRBV6-3; clone_size: NA; cdr3_length: 14; j_call: TRBJ1-2; d_call: NA; cdr3_aa: CASSLAGAVNGYTF; cdr3_nt: TGTGCCAGCAGTTTAGCGGGGGCAGTGAATGGCTACACCTTC
v_call: TRBV7-9; clone_size: NA; cdr3_length: 16; j_call: TRBJ2-1; d_call: TRBD2; cdr3_aa: CASSFGTSGGANEQFF; cdr3_nt: TGTGCCAGCAGCTTCGGGACTAGCGGGGGGGCAAATGAGCAGTTCTTC
v_call: TRBV3-1/TRBV3-2; clone_size: NA; cdr3_length: 14; j_call: TRBJ2-5; d_call: NA; cdr3_aa: CASSQDRGPGTQYF; cdr3_nt: TGTGCCAGCAGCCAAGATAGGGGCCCCGGGACCCAGTACTTC
v_call: TRBV5-1; clone_size: NA; cdr3_length: 14; j_call: TRBJ2-5; d_call: TRBD1; cdr3_aa: CASSSQGAWETQYF; cdr3_nt: TGCGCCAGCAGCTCACAGGGGGCGTGGGAGACCCAGTACTTC
v_call: TRBV19; clone_size: NA; cdr3_length: 11; j_call: TRBJ1-1; d_call: NA; cdr3_aa: CASSMAVEAFF; cdr3_nt: TGTGCCAGTAGTATGGCAGTTGAAGCTTTCTTT
v_call: TRBV5-4; clone_size: NA; cdr3_length: 16; j_call: TRBJ2-3; d_call: TRBD1; cdr3_aa: CASSLRDSLSTDTQYF; cdr3_nt: TGTGCCAGCAGCTTGAGGGACAGCCTCAGCACAGATACGCAGTATTTT
v_call: TRBV6-6; clone_size: NA; cdr3_length: 15; j_call: TRBJ1-3; d_call: NA; cdr3_aa: CASTLAVQTGNTIYF; cdr3_nt: TGTGCCAGCACCCTAGCCGTCCAGACTGGAAACACCATATATTTT
v_call: TRBV19; clone_size: NA; cdr3_length: 15; j_call: TRBJ1-4; d_call: TRBD1; cdr3_aa: CASSPQGTGAEKLFF; cdr3_nt: TGTGCCAGTAGTCCTCAGGGGACAGGGGCTGAAAAACTGTTTTTT
v_call: TRBV4-1; clone_size: once; cdr3_length: 12; j_call: TRBJ2-7; d_call: TRBD2; cdr3_aa: CASSPGGYEQYF; cdr3_nt: TGCGCCAGCAGCCCCGGGGGGTACGAGCAGTACTTC
v_call: TRBV5-6; clone_size: NA; cdr3_length: 15; j_call: TRBJ2-5; d_call: TRBD1; cdr3_aa: CASSRRGGLVETQYF; cdr3_nt: TGTGCCAGCAGCCGGAGAGGGGGCCTGGTAGAGACCCAGTACTTC
v_call: TRBV19; clone_size: NA; cdr3_length: 15; j_call: TRBJ2-2; d_call: NA; cdr3_aa: CASSIDPGRTGELFF; cdr3_nt: TGTGCCAGTAGTATAGATCCAGGGAGGACCGGGGAGCTGTTTTTT
v_call: TRBV30; clone_size: NA; cdr3_length: 12; j_call: TRBJ2-7; d_call: NA; cdr3_aa: CAFSDQPTKQYF; cdr3_nt: TGTGCCTTTAGCGATCAACCTACGAAGCAGTACTTC
v_call: TRBV6-4; clone_size: NA; cdr3_length: 14; j_call: TRBJ1-1; d_call: NA; cdr3_aa: CASSLWEGGTEAFF; cdr3_nt: TGTGCCAGCAGTCTCTGGGAGGGAGGGACTGAAGCTTTCTTT
v_call: TRBV3-1/TRBV3-2; clone_size: NA; cdr3_length: 14; j_call: TRBJ1-2; d_call: NA; cdr3_aa: CASSQDGGGRGYTF; cdr3_nt: TGTGCCAGCAGCCAAGATGGCGGGGGACGTGGCTACACCTTC
v_call: TRBV20-1; clone_size: NA; cdr3_length: 11; j_call: TRBJ2-7; d_call: NA; cdr3_aa: CSARGYDRNDF; cdr3_nt: TGCAGTGCTAGGGGGTATGACAGGAACGACTTC
v_call: TRBV2; clone_size: NA; cdr3_length: 16; j_call: TRBJ2-2; d_call: TRBD2; cdr3_aa: CASSPLAGGRSGELFF; cdr3_nt: TGTGCCAGCAGTCCACTAGCGGGGGGGCGATCAGGGGAGCTGTTTTTT
v_call: TRBV5-1; clone_size: few; cdr3_length: 14; j_call: TRBJ2-7; d_call: NA; cdr3_aa: CASSSTTVSYEQYF; cdr3_nt: TGCGCCAGCAGCTCCACGACAGTATCCTACGAGCAGTACTTC
v_call: TRBV12-3/TRBV12-4; clone_size: NA; cdr3_length: 12; j_call: TRBJ1-1; d_call: NA; cdr3_aa: CASSQVSSEAFF; cdr3_nt: TGTGCCAGCAGCCAGGTCAGTTCCGAGGCTTTCTTT
v_call: TRBV3-1/TRBV3-2; clone_size: NA; cdr3_length: 16; j_call: TRBJ2-1; d_call: TRBD2; cdr3_aa: CASSQQSGTSGNEQFF; cdr3_nt: TGTGCCAGCAGCCAGCAATCCGGGACTAGCGGGAATGAGCAGTTCTTC
v_call: TRBV4-1; clone_size: NA; cdr3_length: 14; j_call: TRBJ2-3; d_call: NA; cdr3_aa: CASSQAPTADTQYF; cdr3_nt: TGCGCCAGCAGCCAAGCCCCTACCGCCGATACGCAGTATTTT
v_call: TRBV9; clone_size: NA; cdr3_length: 16; j_call: TRBJ2-5; d_call: TRBD2; cdr3_aa: CASSTGLAGEQETQYF; cdr3_nt: TGTGCCAGCAGCACAGGCCTAGCGGGGGAACAAGAGACCCAGTACTTC
v_call: TRBV10-3; clone_size: NA; cdr3_length: 17; j_call: TRBJ1-3; d_call: NA; cdr3_aa: CAITGFGTGLSGNTIYF; cdr3_nt: TGTGCCATCACCGGCTTCGGAACAGGGCTCTCTGGAAACACCATATATTTT
v_call: TRBV18; clone_size: NA; cdr3_length: 16; j_call: TRBJ1-6; d_call: NA; cdr3_aa: CASSLADSSYNSPLHF; cdr3_nt: TGTGCCAGCTCACTAGCCGACAGCTCCTATAATTCACCCCTCCACTTT
v_call: TRBV7-9; clone_size: NA; cdr3_length: 14; j_call: TRBJ1-2; d_call: TRBD1; cdr3_aa: CASSRLGTDGGYTF; cdr3_nt: TGTGCCAGCAGTCGATTAGGGACAGACGGTGGCTACACCTTC
v_call: TRBV6-1; clone_size: NA; cdr3_length: 15; j_call: TRBJ2-7; d_call: NA; cdr3_aa: CASSEAYGTSYEQYF; cdr3_nt: TGTGCCAGCAGTGAAGCGTACGGGACATCCTACGAGCAGTACTTC
v_call: TRBV2; clone_size: NA; cdr3_length: 14; j_call: TRBJ2-7; d_call: TRBD2; cdr3_aa: CASRGGTRPYEQYF; cdr3_nt: TGTGCCAGCAGGGGAGGGACGCGTCCCTACGAGCAGTACTTC
v_call: TRBV10-2; clone_size: NA; cdr3_length: 13; j_call: TRBJ2-7; d_call: TRBD2; cdr3_aa: CASSDGGFYEQYF; cdr3_nt: TGCGCCAGCAGTGACGGGGGGTTCTACGAGCAGTACTTC
v_call: TRBV29-1; clone_size: NA; cdr3_length: 10; j_call: TRBJ1-1; d_call: NA; cdr3_aa: CSVQVTEAFF; cdr3_nt: TGCAGCGTTCAGGTAACTGAAGCTTTCTTT
v_call: TRBV9; clone_size: NA; cdr3_length: 15; j_call: TRBJ2-5; d_call: TRBD1; cdr3_aa: CASSVGGQGEETQYF; cdr3_nt: TGTGCCAGCAGCGTAGGGGGACAGGGTGAAGAGACCCAGTACTTC
v_call: TRBV5-1; clone_size: few; cdr3_length: 14; j_call: TRBJ1-1; d_call: NA; cdr3_aa: CASSLLSRNTEAFF; cdr3_nt: TGCGCCAGCAGCTTATTGTCCAGGAACACTGAAGCTTTCTTT